The present T cell receptor beta chain was sequenced within a study of T cells in Graves' hyperthyroidism and ophthalmopathy. RNA transcripts gave rise to amplified TCR beta CDR3 regions. HTBI primers were used for first-round RT-PCR of the TCR CDR3. TCRdb itself ran the multiplex PCR reads through MiXCR, one entry per CDR3 protein. The sample holds hundreds of thousands of distinct CDR3 sequences, more than 45% seen once. The study's findings and limits: It was a median approximately 6.9 months before onset that the model predicted ophthalmopathy. Within blood appeared most thyroid clonotypes that had expanded above 0.001.

The germline V gene encodes CDR1 ENHRY and CDR2 SYGVKD. Trimming took 7 bases from V and 3 from J, leaving 27 bases between them. CDR3 length equals 18 residues. Concerning this clonotype itself: Its antigen is still unknown.

This clonotype originated in a woman aged 18-30 years with Graves' hyperthyroidism. The chain uses TRBV10-3 and TRBJ1-2, with D unresolved. The specimen was peripheral blood or thyroid tissue (not recorded which). The DNA for the CDR3 is TGTGCCATCACTAGCGGGTCCTTGACCGGGATAGCGGACTATGGCTACACCTTC. The encoded protein is CAITSGSLTGIADYGYTF.